The text below deals with one TCR beta chain. Germline CDR1 and CDR2: ENHRY and SYGVKD. With 2 bases removed from V and 7 bases from J, the gap between germline ends came to 11 bases. The CDR3 sequence is 13 residues long. The source of the sample is a study of blood T cell repertoires in COVID-19. Study context: Acute and convalescent COVID-19 specimens originated in the United States, Italy and Spain. Sample material is recorded as cDNA or gDNA derived from T cells, B-cell-depleted T cells, or PBMCs.

Authors' analysis steps: Using reference gene primer amplification, nucleated cell counts were estimated. Here immunoSEQ multiplex PCR was the method, and the copy in TCRdb shows in-frame clones only, minus some. V and J calls plus clone size are reproduced from that table; the DNA served to infer D and trimming. The top ten hold 4.5% to 6% of the sample, which has about 110,000 clones, roughly 90% seen once. The sequenced material came from peripheral blood. The V and J genes are TRBV10-3 and TRBJ1-2; tentative D call: TRBD1 (6 bases). This TCR derives from a man aged 40-49 years with active or convalescent COVID-19. CDR3 DNA: TGTGCCATCAGTGAGCAGGGGCCCTCTGGCTACACCTTC. This gives the protein CAISEQGPSGYTF.